This T cell receptor beta chain stems from a study of vaccination and CD4 T cells after COVID-19. Concerning this clonotype: What it binds is unknown.

The Oncomine TCR Beta short-read assay sequenced DNA from cultured CD4+ T cells. TCRdb redid the calling of the PCR reads with MiXCR, one entry per CDR3 protein. In the table there are 22,000 or so distinct CDR3 sequences, about two fifths of which are singletons. The germline V gene encodes CDR1 ENHRY and CDR2 SYGVKD. This CDR3 contains 14 residues. Trimming shortened V by 0 bases and J by 7 bases, and 13 bases separated the two germline ends. Treatment: roughly nine-day PBMC culture with coronavirus spike peptide pools or control peptides (ViraFEST assay). The sequenced sample consisted of CD4+ T cells from blood, cultured in vitro. The genes are TRBV10-3 and TRBJ2-7, with a weak D call TRBD1 (7 bases). This TCR derives from a human donor who had recovered from COVID-19. The CDR3 sequence: CAISESRAGGEQYF. The CDR3 DNA reads TGTGCCATCAGTGAGTCTCGGGCAGGGGGGGAGCAGTACTTC.